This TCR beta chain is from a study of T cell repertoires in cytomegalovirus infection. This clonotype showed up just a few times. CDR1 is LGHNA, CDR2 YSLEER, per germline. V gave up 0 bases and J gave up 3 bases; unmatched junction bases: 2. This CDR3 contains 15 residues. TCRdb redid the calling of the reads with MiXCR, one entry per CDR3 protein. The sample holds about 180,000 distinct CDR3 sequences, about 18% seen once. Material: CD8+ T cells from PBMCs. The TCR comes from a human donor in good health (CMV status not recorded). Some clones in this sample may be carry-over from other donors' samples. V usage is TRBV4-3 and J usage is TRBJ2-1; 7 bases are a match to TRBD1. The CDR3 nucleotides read TGCGCCAGCAGCCAAGAAGGGACAGACTACAATGAGCAGTTCTTC. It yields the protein CASSQEGTDYNEQFF.